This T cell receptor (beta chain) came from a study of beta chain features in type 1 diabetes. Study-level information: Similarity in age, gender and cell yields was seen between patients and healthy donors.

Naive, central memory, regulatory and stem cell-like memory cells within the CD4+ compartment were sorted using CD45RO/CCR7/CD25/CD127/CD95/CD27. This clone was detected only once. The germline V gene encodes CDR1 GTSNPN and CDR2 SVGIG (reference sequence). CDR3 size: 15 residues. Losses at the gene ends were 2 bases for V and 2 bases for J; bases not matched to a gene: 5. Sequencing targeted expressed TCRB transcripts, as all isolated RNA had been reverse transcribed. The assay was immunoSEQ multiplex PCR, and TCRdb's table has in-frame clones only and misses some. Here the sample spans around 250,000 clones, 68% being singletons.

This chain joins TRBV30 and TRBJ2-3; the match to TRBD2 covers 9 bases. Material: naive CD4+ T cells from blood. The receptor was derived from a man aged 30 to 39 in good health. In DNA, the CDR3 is TGTGCCTGGAGTTTCGGACTAGCGATCACAGATACGCAGTATTTT. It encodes CAWSFGLAITDTQYF.